These 12 T cell receptor beta chains were sequenced from one sample in a study of regulatory T cells in long-lasting Graves disease (dated by TCRdb to the early 2020s). This specimen's time point label, per the study, means: newly diagnosed GD, antithyroid drugs for less than 3 months. RNA was extracted from PBMCs in TRIzol for both TCR sequencing and RNA sequencing. The library was generated by multiplex PCR. The reads were generated on an Illumina HiSeq 4000. TCR beta libraries were built with iRepertoire HTBI primers and Arm-PCR amplification of CDR3 regions. Using fastp at Q25 and MiXCR, TCRdb reprocessed the public reads and kept productive beta chains. Rows with one shared CDR3 protein collapse into an entry with the most common genes and DNA. In this sample the table shows around 480,000 distinct CDR3 sequences, around 15% of which occur a single time. The ten largest clonotypes hold 20% to 30% of the sample.

This sample was also put to use in a study of T cells in Graves' hyperthyroidism and ophthalmopathy.

Sequenced material: peripheral blood mononuclear cells (PBMCs), taken at new diagnosis, from a patient treated with antithyroid drugs. The receptors here all came from a woman aged 35-60 years with Graves disease. Donor details come from another sample of the same person, matched by shared clones.

This clonotype was picked up a small number of times. This sequence joins TRBV4-1 and TRBJ2-2, with D perhaps TRBD1 (5 bases). Looked up from germline, CDR1 is MGHRA and CDR2 is YSYEKL. This CDR3 has 14 residues. V dropped 4 bases and J dropped 4 bases, with 10 bases sitting between them. The CDR3 region is CASSPGHFTGELFF. The CDR3 nucleotides are TGCGCCAGCAGCCCAGGACATTTCACCGGGGAGCTGTTTTTT.

This chain uses TRBV10-2 with TRBJ1-1, with D unresolved. This CDR3 contains 16 residues. Trimming pared 3 bases from V and 0 bases from J, leaving 14 bases between. Per germline, CDR1 WSHSY and CDR2 SAAADI. CDR3 nucleotides: TGCGCCAGCAGTGAAAGTCGTCCAGTCATGAACACTGAAGCTTTCTTT. Residues: CASSESRPVMNTEAFF.

The V and J genes are TRBV9 and TRBJ2-3; TRBD2 matches at 9 bases. There are 14 residues in the CDR3. J was trimmed by 5 bases and V by 10 bases; bases with no gene match: 11. Germline loops: CDR1 SGDLS, CDR2 YYNGEE. The CDR3 sequence: CAGGSGGVGDTQYF. DNA of the CDR3: TGTGCCGGGGGTAGCGGGGGTGTTGGAGATACGCAGTATTTT.

This clonotype was found many times. J is TRBJ1-6 and V is TRBV5-1; 9 bases align to TRBD1. There are 14 residues in the CDR3. Per germline, CDR1 SGHRS and CDR2 YFSETQ. V trimming: 4 bases; J trimming: 8 bases; junction bases outside the gene matches: 4. The CDR3 loop reads CASSRDREDSPLHF. In DNA form, the CDR3 reads TGCGCCAGCAGCCGGGACAGGGAAGATTCACCCCTCCACTTT.

This clonotype was observed many times. This chain uses TRBV12-3 or TRBV12-4 with TRBJ2-7, with 8 bases aligning to TRBD1. V trimming: 5 bases; J trimming: 3 bases; junction bases outside the gene matches: 9. The CDR3 is made up of 15 amino acids. The CDR3 loop is CASSRGQGSFYEQYF. The CDR3, as DNA: TGTGCCAGCAGTCGCGGACAGGGATCGTTCTACGAGCAGTACTTC.

V is TRBV11-2 and J is TRBJ2-7; TRBD1 agrees at 8 bases. V shed 5 bases, J shed 2 bases, and the junction held 5 bases outside the gene matches. The CDR3 spans 14 residues. Looked up from germline, CDR1 is SGHAT and CDR2 is FQNNGV. CDR3 nucleotide sequence: TGTGCCAGCAGCCGACAGGGGATTACCTACGAGCAGTACTTC. Translated: CASSRQGITYEQYF.

This clonotype was counted ten times or more. J is TRBJ2-7 and V is TRBV6-1, with TRBD1 matching over 7 bases. This CDR3 has 14 amino acids. From germline, CDR1 is MNHNS and CDR2 SASEGT. J was trimmed by 0 bases and V by 8 bases; bases with no gene match: 7. CDR3 nucleotide sequence: TGTGCCAGCGGACACAGGGGTAACTCCTACGAGCAGTACTTC. Its translation is CASGHRGNSYEQYF.

In its sample, this clonotype was seen once. This CDR3 reads CASSLAQFSGANVLTF. The CDR3 DNA sequence: TGTGCCAGCAGCTTAGCCCAGTTCTCTGGGGCCAACGTCCTGACTTTC. The J gene is TRBJ2-6, the V gene TRBV11-1; D gene ambiguous. V dropped 0 bases and J dropped 0 bases, with 6 bases sitting between them. Germline values: CDR1 SGHAT, CDR2 FQDESV (reference sequence). This CDR3 has 16 amino acids.

The sample holds a few counts of this clonotype. J is TRBJ1-1 and V is TRBV30; D perhaps matches TRBD1 (5 bases). This CDR3 is built from 14 residues. V was shortened by 2 bases and J by 5 bases, with 15 bases between the two germline ends. Looked up from germline, CDR1 is GTSNPN and CDR2 is SVGIG (reference sequence). In DNA form, the CDR3 reads TGTGCCTGGAGTTCTGGGGCAGGGAGTACTGAAGCTTTCTTT. Encoded protein: CAWSSGAGSTEAFF.

In its sample, this clonotype was seen many times. The chain employs TRBV7-2 and TRBJ1-4, with no clear D. The V end was cut by 5 bases, the J end by 0 bases, with 13 bases between. The CDR3 covers 16 residues. The germline CDR1 and CDR2 sequences are SGHTA and FQGNSA. CDR3 DNA sequence: TGTGCCAGCAGCCCAGGACGGATCGCAACTAATGAAAAACTGTTTTTT. This codes for CASSPGRIATNEKLFF.

This clonotype occurred many times. The chain uses TRBV3-1 and TRBJ2-2; D is unresolved. Trimming removed 0 bases from V and 7 bases from J, with 9 bases in between. The germline gives CDR1 LGHDT, CDR2 YNNKEL (reference sequence). The CDR3 loop spans 14 amino acids. The CDR3 here is CASSQEGGIGELFF. CDR3 DNA sequence: TGTGCCAGCAGCCAAGAGGGCGGTATCGGGGAGCTGTTTTTT.

This chain connects TRBV7-9 to TRBJ1-1; the match to TRBD1 covers 9 bases. Losses at the gene ends were 4 bases for V and 11 bases for J; bases not matched to a gene: 14. There are 15 residues in the CDR3. Germline CDR1 is SEHNR and CDR2 is FQNEAQ (reference sequence). The CDR3 loop is CASSSSLGQGLLAFF. The CDR3 DNA reads as TGTGCCAGCAGCTCTAGCTTGGGACAGGGACTTTTGGCTTTCTTT.